This T cell receptor (beta chain) was sequenced for a study of blood T cell repertoires in COVID-19. The CDR3 contains 12 residues. Germline loops: CDR1 LNHDA, CDR2 SQIVND (reference sequence). V was clipped by 2 bases and J by 7 bases, with 6 bases between them. Libraries were prepared by immunoSEQ multiplex PCR; TCRdb keeps only in-frame clonotypes and omits some of them. This table has about 80,000 clones, almost 85% appearing once. Sequencing input: peripheral blood. The chain carries TRBV19 and TRBJ1-5; D not certain. The source of this sequence is a human donor in a cohort sampled during active COVID-19. The CDR3 loop is CASSISRQPQHF. Here the CDR3 DNA reads TGTGCCAGTAGTATAAGTCGGCAGCCCCAGCATTTT.